This T cell receptor beta chain was profiled in a study of shared clonotypes between healthy human individuals. Trimming stripped 3 bases from V and 3 bases from J, with 19 bases between. In germline, CDR1 is SGHRS, CDR2 YFSETQ. The CDR3 runs 16 residues. The method was immunoSEQ multiplex PCR; TCRdb's version includes in-frame clones alone and lacks a portion of them. The repertoire holds about 820,000 clones, nearly 95% seen once, with 24% in the top ten. CD45RO-negative CD8 cells positively selected for CCR7 made up the naive population, which excluded terminally differentiated effector memory CD45RA+ cells.

The chain couples TRBV5-1 to TRBJ2-7, with D possibly TRBD1 on 6 matching bases. The sequence was obtained from a man younger than 45 in good health. The sequenced sample consisted of naive CD8+ T cells sorted from blood. This chain's CDR3 is CASSSATGSVGYEQYF. CDR3 in DNA: TGCGCCAGCAGCTCAGCCACAGGGTCGGTCGGCTACGAGCAGTACTTC. The whole variable domain, remainder taken from reference TRBV5-1 and TRBJ2-7, is KAGVTQTPRYLIKTRGQQVTLSCSPISGHRSVSWYQQTPGQGLQFLFEYFSETQRNKGNFPGRFSGRQFSNSRSEMNVSTLELGDSALYLCASSSATGSVGYEQYFGPGTRLTVT.